Below, 17 T cell receptor beta chains from the same sample are listed, as sequenced in a study of vaccination and CD4 T cells after COVID-19. No antigens are known for them. Oncomine TCR Beta short-read sequencing was applied to DNA from cultured CD4+ T cells. TCRdb re-derived calls from the PCR reads in MiXCR, one entry per CDR3 protein. The sample holds 7,000 to 10,000 distinct CDR3 sequences, about three quarters seen once. The treatment denotes: roughly ten-day PBMC culture with coronavirus spike peptide pools or control peptides (ViraFEST assay). What was sequenced was CD4+ T cells from blood, cultured in vitro. Receptors originate from a human donor who had recovered from COVID-19.

The CDR3 protein is CASSNPGTTYGYTF. CDR3 DNA sequence: TGTGCCAGCAGTAATCCCGGGACAACCTATGGCTACACCTTC. The chain links TRBV6-1 to TRBJ1-2; a weak D match, TRBD1 (6 bases). V shed 5 bases and J shed 4 bases, with 14 bases lying between them. CDR1 MNHNS and CDR2 SASEGT come from the germline V gene. CDR3 size: 14 residues.

The chain recombines TRBV27 with TRBJ2-7; 9 bases are shared with TRBD1. With V trimmed by 5 bases and J by 7 bases, 9 bases remained unmatched. CDR3 length: 14 amino acids. Looked up from germline, CDR1 is MNHEY and CDR2 is SMNVEV (reference sequence). Here the CDR3 reads CASSGDRGVMEQYF. CDR3 in DNA: TGTGCCAGCAGTGGAGACAGGGGGGTTATGGAGCAGTACTTC.

J is TRBJ2-4 and V is TRBV20-1; unclear D gene. Germline loops: CDR1 DFQATT, CDR2 SNEGSKA (reference sequence). The CDR3 sequence is 15 residues long. Trimming cost V 3 bases and J 1 base, with 13 bases left between them. The CDR3 protein is CSASPPGRAKNIQYF. The DNA for the CDR3 is TGCAGTGCTAGCCCCCCCGGTAGGGCCAAAAACATTCAGTACTTC.

The chain recombines TRBV7-2 with TRBJ2-2; D gene ambiguous. Germline CDR1 reads SGHTA; CDR2 reads FQGNSA. V gave up 2 bases and J gave up 0 bases, with 7 bases separating them. There are 15 residues in the CDR3. CDR3 in amino acids: CASSLIPANTGELFF. CDR3 coding DNA: TGTGCCAGCAGCTTAATCCCAGCGAACACCGGGGAGCTGTTTTTT.

V gene TRBV7-2 combines with J gene TRBJ2-6, with D possibly being TRBD2 (5 bases). Germline V gene sequence: CDR1 SGHTA, CDR2 FQGNSA. V lost 4 bases, J lost 0 bases, and 10 bases lay in between. The CDR3 totals 16 residues. This CDR3 reads CASSWGGSSGANVLTF. CDR3 DNA sequence: TGTGCCAGCAGCTGGGGTGGGAGCTCTGGGGCCAACGTCCTGACTTTC. The complete variable domain, with remaining parts taken from reference TRBV7-2 and TRBJ2-6, reads GAGVSQSPSNKVTEKGKDVELRCDPISGHTALYWYRQSLGQGLEFLIYFQGNSAPDKSGLPSDRFSAERTGGSVSTLTIQRTQQEDSAVYLCASSWGGSSGANVLTFGAGSRLTVL.

This clonotype was seen a few times. This rearrangement joins TRBV20-1 to TRBJ1-5, with D perhaps TRBD1 (5 bases). CDR1 is DFQATT, CDR2 SNEGSKA, per germline (reference sequence). This CDR3 comprises 11 residues. Deletions cut 5 bases from V and 8 bases from J, with 10 bases between. CDR3 loop: CSAARGEPQHF. In DNA form, the CDR3 reads TGCAGTGCTGCCAGAGGGGAGCCCCAGCATTTT.

V gene TRBV20-1 combines with J gene TRBJ2-3; 9 bases map to TRBD2. CDR1 and CDR2 (germline): DFQATT, SNEGSKA (reference sequence). V dropped 5 bases and J dropped 6; count of bases not matched to a gene: 9. The CDR3 contains 14 residues. CDR3 in amino acids: CSASLGGRADTQYF. CDR3 DNA sequence: TGCAGTGCTTCCCTTGGCGGGAGGGCCGATACGCAGTATTTT.

The V and J genes are TRBV19 and TRBJ2-6, with TRBD1 matching over 9 bases. Trimming at V came to 10 bases and at J to 0 bases, leaving 4 bases not matched to a gene. The CDR3 is 15 residues long. Germline values: CDR1 LNHDA, CDR2 SQIVND (reference sequence). In DNA form, the CDR3 reads TGTGCCACCGGACAGGGGAGCTCTGGGGCCAACGTCCTGACTTTC. Its protein is CATGQGSSGANVLTF.

The chain combines TRBV9 with TRBJ1-6; 10 positions match TRBD1. V lost 0 bases, J lost 7 bases, and 7 bases stayed unmatched. Germline V gene sequence: CDR1 SGDLS, CDR2 YYNGEE. This CDR3 spans 17 amino acids. CDR3 nucleotides: TGTGCCAGCAGCGTAGAGGGCGGGGACAGGGGAAATTCACCCCTCCACTTT. This codes for CASSVEGGDRGNSPLHF.

The chain uses TRBV28 and TRBJ1-2, with D tentatively TRBD1 (5 bases). Trimming left V 7 bases short and J 3 bases short, with 12 bases between. Germline V gene data show CDR1 as MDHEN and CDR2 as SYDVKM. The CDR3 extends over 13 amino acids. The CDR3 sequence: CASTSDTYYGYTF. CDR3 in DNA: TGTGCCAGCACCTCGGACACTTACTATGGCTACACCTTC.

This chain links TRBV19 with TRBJ1-6; TRBD1 matches 8 bases. The CDR3 has 17 residues. After removal of 6 bases from V and 10 bases from J, the junction contained 17 bases not matched to a gene. Germline V gives CDR1 LNHDA, CDR2 SQIVND (reference sequence). The CDR3 loop is CASRPRTGMVVGSPLHF. In DNA, the CDR3 is TGTGCCAGTAGACCCCGGACAGGGATGGTCGTTGGCTCACCCCTCCACTTT.

J is TRBJ2-1 and V is TRBV19; D is undetermined. The V end lost 5 bases, the J end lost 0 bases, and 11 bases lay between the germline ends. CDR1 is LNHDA, CDR2 SQIVND, per germline (reference sequence). The CDR3 contains 15 residues. CDR3 DNA: TGTGCCAGTAGTCTTGGCAGGAGCTCCTACAATGAGCAGTTCTTC. This encodes CASSLGRSSYNEQFF.

The chain links TRBV2 to TRBJ2-3, with D perhaps matching TRBD2 (6 bases). This CDR3 is 15 amino acids long. The ends were cut back, 4 bases at V and 7 bases at J, with 18 bases in the middle. CDR1 SNHLY and CDR2 FYNNEI come from the germline V gene. Here the CDR3 DNA reads TGTGCCAGCAGTGGTCGGGACTCCGAGTTGTATACGCAGTATTTT. It yields the protein CASSGRDSELYTQYF.

CDR3 residues: CASSRDRMSEQYF. The DNA for the CDR3 is TGTGCCAGCAGCCGGGACAGAATGAGCGAGCAGTACTTC. The chain is built from TRBV16 and TRBJ2-7, with 7 nucleotides matching TRBD1. Germline V gives CDR1 KGHSY, CDR2 FQNENV. After removal of 4 bases from V and 6 bases from J, the junction contained 6 bases not matched to a gene. CDR3 length: 13 amino acids.

V gene TRBV20-1 combines with J gene TRBJ1-2, with TRBD1 matching over 10 bases. Germline V gene lookup returns CDR1 DFQATT and CDR2 SNEGSKA (reference sequence). The V and J ends lost 0 bases and 4 bases, in that order; junction bases with no gene match: 5. This CDR3 is 15 amino acids long. The CDR3 DNA is TGCAGTGCTAGAGATGACAGGGGGCGCGGCTATGGCTACACCTTC. The encoded protein is CSARDDRGRGYGYTF.

This clonotype was counted once. The CDR3 protein is CASSLVRFRRGSDTEAFF. The CDR3 DNA reads TGTGCCAGCAGTTTAGTCCGTTTCCGCCGGGGAAGCGACACTGAAGCTTTCTTT. The rearrangement joins TRBV27 to TRBJ1-1; no reliable D call. CDR1 is MNHEY, CDR2 SMNVEV, per germline (reference sequence). V was shortened by 2 bases and J by 3 bases, with 22 bases between the two germline ends. This CDR3 region has 18 residues.

The table lists this clonotype with a few counts. J is TRBJ1-5 and V is TRBV19; possible D gene TRBD1, 5 bases. The ends were cut back, 7 bases at V and 7 bases at J, with 14 bases in the middle. This CDR3 comprises 13 residues. Germline loops: CDR1 LNHDA, CDR2 SQIVND (reference sequence). CDR3 in amino acids: CASTRGGDQPQHF. The CDR3 DNA reads as TGTGCCAGTACCCGGGGGGGGGACCAGCCCCAGCATTTT.